What follows are 30 T cell receptor beta chains derived from one specimen sequenced in a study of cytomegalovirus exposure and HLA in healthy donors. In the PCR, 60 Vbeta and 13 Jbeta primers were used. Libraries were prepared by immunoSEQ multiplex PCR; TCRdb keeps only in-frame clonotypes and omits some of them. The repertoire consists of roughly 150,000 clones, with 70% to 80% occurring once and the leading ten covering roughly 2%. The sample consisted of PBMCs. The source of these receptors is a man over 45 in good health and CMV-seropositive.

CDR3 protein: CASSLSRGAVDSYEQYF. CDR3 sequence (DNA): TGTGCCAGCAGCTTAAGCAGGGGCGCCGTCGATTCCTACGAGCAGTACTTC. The rearrangement joins TRBV7-2 to TRBJ2-7; D might be TRBD1 (6 bases). Germline V CDR1 and CDR2: SGHTA, FQGNSA. The CDR3 has 17 amino acids. V was cut by 2 bases and J by 1 base, with 18 bases left in between.

The CDR3 nucleotides read TGTGCCATCAGATATACAGGGGGCGCCAGCTATGGCTACACCTTC. Translated: CAIRYTGGASYGYTF. The rearrangement links TRBV10-3 to TRBJ1-2, with 9 nucleotides matching TRBD1. The CDR3 totals 15 residues. The ends lost 6 bases at V and 4 bases at J; junction bases unmatched: 9. The germline gives CDR1 ENHRY, CDR2 SYGVKD.

The rearrangement uses TRBV7-9 and TRBJ1-2; D ambiguous. Germline V gene data show CDR1 as SEHNR and CDR2 as FQNEAQ (reference sequence). The CDR3 runs 11 residues. Deletions cut 6 bases from V and 5 bases from J, with 7 bases between. CDR3 DNA sequence: TGTGCCAGCAGGACTTCTTATGGCTACACCTTC. This gives the protein CASRTSYGYTF.

The V gene is TRBV7-2, the J gene TRBJ2-1; no clear D. The germline V gene has CDR1 SGHTA and CDR2 FQGNSA. V lost 2 bases and J 0 bases, leaving 14 bases between the germline ends. The CDR3 covers 17 residues. The CDR3 is CASSLKFEVGSYNEQFF. CDR3 in DNA: TGTGCCAGCAGCTTAAAATTCGAGGTGGGCTCCTACAATGAGCAGTTCTTC.

This clone was seen only once. The chain uses TRBV5-4 and TRBJ2-5, with 7 positions matching TRBD1. CDR1 and CDR2 (germline): SGHNT, YYREEE (reference sequence). The CDR3 is 13 residues long. The junction had 5 bases not matched to a gene; V was cut back by 7 bases and J by 2 bases. This CDR3 is CASGTAKQETQYF. CDR3 nucleotides: TGTGCCAGCGGGACAGCGAAACAAGAGACCCAGTACTTC. Variable domain in full (rest from reference TRBV5-4 and TRBJ2-5): ETGVTQSPTHLIKTRGQQVTLRCSSQSGHNTVSWYQQALGQGPQFIFQYYREEENGRGNFPPRFSGLQFPNYSSELNVNALELDDSALYLCASGTAKQETQYFGPGTRLLVL.

The chain recombines TRBV6-1 with TRBJ2-7, with D unresolved. The CDR3 covers 14 residues. V gave up 0 bases and J gave up 5 bases, with 11 bases separating them. Germline loops: CDR1 MNHNS, CDR2 SASEGT. In DNA, the CDR3 is TGTGCCAGCAGTGAAGCGACAATTAAACACGAGCAGTACTTC. This sequence encodes CASSEATIKHEQYF.

This clone came up a few times. This chain uses TRBV2 with TRBJ2-7; D is possibly TRBD2 (5 bases). CDR3 length equals 15 residues. From germline, CDR1 is SNHLY and CDR2 FYNNEI. Trimming stripped 2 bases from V and 0 bases from J, with 11 bases between. The DNA for the CDR3 is TGTGCCAGCAGTGAAATGAGCGGAAGCTCCTACGAGCAGTACTTC. Its protein is CASSEMSGSSYEQYF. The full variable domain, rest sourced from reference TRBV2 and TRBJ2-7, is EPEVTQTPSHQVTQMGQEVILRCVPISNHLYFYWYRQILGQKVEFLVSFYNNEISEKSEIFDDQFSVERPDGSNFTLKIRSTKLEDSAMYFCASSEMSGSSYEQYFGPGTRLTVT.

The V and J genes are TRBV4-2 and TRBJ2-7; D is ambiguous. Germline CDR1 LGHNA, CDR2 YNFKEQ. The CDR3 covers 13 residues. With 0 bases removed from V and 4 bases from J, the gap between germline ends came to 7 bases. The CDR3 DNA sequence: TGTGCCAGCAGCCAAGACGCGGAGTACGAGCAGTACTTC. Amino acids: CASSQDAEYEQYF.

The rearrangement joins TRBV15 to TRBJ1-2; 10 bases map to TRBD1. Germline lookup yields CDR1 LNHNV and CDR2 YYDKDF (reference sequence). The CDR3 consists of 18 residues. J gave up 4 bases and V 3 bases, and 14 bases lay outside the gene matches. The CDR3 bases are TGTGCCACCAGCAGGTCTTCCGGGACAGGGGTAGCCGTCTATGGCTACACCTTC. Encoded protein: CATSRSSGTGVAVYGYTF.

The V call is TRBV7-9, the J call TRBJ2-2; D uncertain. Germline V CDR1 and CDR2: SEHNR, FQNEAQ (reference sequence). Trimming left V 2 bases short and J 7 bases short, with 14 bases between. This CDR3 has 15 amino acids. As DNA, the CDR3 is TGTGCCAGCAGCTTACCTCCCCCCTCCCTCGGGGAGCTGTTTTTT. Its protein product is CASSLPPPSLGELFF.

This chain connects TRBV27 to TRBJ2-2, with a possible D match to TRBD1 (5 bases). With 7 bases removed from V and 0 bases from J, the gap between germline ends came to 18 bases. Germline V gene sequence: CDR1 MNHEY, CDR2 SMNVEV (reference sequence). CDR3 length equals 17 residues. The CDR3 DNA is TGTGCCAGCAAATCATGGTCGGGCAGGGCGAACACCGGGGAGCTGTTTTTT. It specifies CASKSWSGRANTGELFF.

This clone was seen a few times. The chain is built from TRBV11-2 and TRBJ2-5, with D possibly TRBD2 on 5 matching bases. Germline V CDR1 and CDR2: SGHAT, FQNNGV. The CDR3 spans 16 residues. The V and J ends lost 1 base and 1 base respectively, with 13 bases between them. The CDR3 loop reads CASSLVFGGLQETQYF. CDR3 in DNA: TGTGCCAGCAGCTTAGTTTTCGGCGGACTCCAAGAGACCCAGTACTTC.

This clone has a handful of counts. The chain combines TRBV7-8 with TRBJ2-1; 11 bases are a match to TRBD2. Germline V lookup: CDR1 SGHVS, CDR2 FQNEAQ. With 0 bases clipped from V and 8 bases from J, the junction kept 3 bases outside the gene matches. The length of the CDR3 is 15 residues. The CDR3 spells CASSLATSGGYEQFF. CDR3 in DNA: TGTGCCAGCAGCTTAGCAACTAGCGGGGGATATGAGCAGTTCTTC.

The chain links TRBV5-1 to TRBJ2-1; maybe TRBD2 (6 bases). Germline lookup yields CDR1 SGHRS and CDR2 YFSETQ. The CDR3 extends over 14 amino acids. V lost 0 bases to trimming and J lost 6 bases, with 10 bases between them. CDR3 nucleotides: TGCGCCAGCAGCTTGGGGACTAACCCCAATGAGCAGTTCTTC. Translation gives CASSLGTNPNEQFF. Complete variable domain (other parts from reference TRBV5-1 and TRBJ2-1): KAGVTQTPRYLIKTRGQQVTLSCSPISGHRSVSWYQQTPGQGLQFLFEYFSETQRNKGNFPGRFSGRQFSNSRSEMNVSTLELGDSALYLCASSLGTNPNEQFFGPGTRLTVL.

This clone has a handful of counts. The chain carries TRBV7-9 and TRBJ2-2; D might be TRBD2 (7 bases). CDR1 is SEHNR, CDR2 FQNEAQ, per germline (reference sequence). This CDR3 spans 19 amino acids. V gave up 4 bases and J gave up 4 bases, with 25 bases separating them. The CDR3 is CASSSATLRGGEITGELFF. As DNA, the CDR3 is TGTGCCAGCAGCTCCGCCACCCTGAGGGGGGGGGAGATCACCGGGGAGCTGTTTTTT.

On this clone itself: The sample has other DNA sequences that encode this CDR3 too. The J gene is TRBJ1-2, the V gene TRBV18; 7 nucleotides agree with TRBD1. CDR1 and CDR2 from the germline V gene are KGHSH and LQKENI. J lost 2 bases, V lost 3 bases, and 0 bases had no gene match. This CDR3 has 13 amino acids. CDR3 DNA sequence: TGTGCCAGCTCACCGGACAGGAACTATGGCTACACCTTC. Translation gives CASSPDRNYGYTF.

As regards this clone: One end of the junction is discordant with germline, which a read error may explain. The genes are TRBV11-2 and TRBJ2-5, with 13 bases aligning to TRBD2. The CDR3 sequence is 15 residues long. Germline V gene lookup returns CDR1 SGHAT and CDR2 FQNNGV. CDR3 loop: CASSLFGLAGAHHHF. As DNA, the CDR3 is TGTGCCAGCAGCTTATTCGGACTAGCGGGGGCCCATCACCACTTC.

This clone turned up a few times. V usage is TRBV4-3 and J usage is TRBJ1-3, with no clear D. The V gene's germline CDR1 is LGHNA and CDR2 YSLEER. The CDR3 has 16 amino acids. The germline V and J ends were trimmed by 0 bases and 0 bases, with 9 bases remaining between them. In DNA form, the CDR3 reads TGCGCCAGCAGCCAAGAAACTCAATACTCTGGAAACACCATATATTTT. Its protein is CASSQETQYSGNTIYF.

This chain uses TRBV6-5 with TRBJ2-7, with TRBD1 matching 7 bases. The CDR3 length is 16 residues. Germline CDR1 and CDR2: MNHEY and SVGAGI. V trimming: 0 bases; J trimming: 2 bases; junction bases outside the gene matches: 7. CDR3 protein: CASSYSVTGNTYEQYF. Written as DNA, the CDR3 is TGTGCCAGCAGTTACTCAGTGACAGGGAATACCTACGAGCAGTACTTC.

V and J are TRBV5-6 and TRBJ2-5; D remains ambiguous. With the DNA end fitting TRBJ2-7 better, the J assignment may be wrong. The V gene's germline CDR1 is SGHDT and CDR2 YYEEEE. The CDR3 runs 13 residues. CDR3 region: CASSLPFSYEQYF. The DNA for the CDR3 is TGTGCCAGCAGCCTTCCCTTTTCCTACGAGCAGTACTTC.

The chain uses TRBV5-1 and TRBJ2-3; 10 bases are shared with TRBD2. Germline V lookup: CDR1 SGHRS, CDR2 YFSETQ. This CDR3 has 16 residues. Trimming removed 4 bases from V and 4 bases from J; junction bases left unmatched: 9. In DNA, the CDR3 is TGCGCCAGCAGCCGCGGCCAGCGGGGGGGTTCAGATACGCAGTATTTT. This gives the protein CASSRGQRGGSDTQYF.

V gene TRBV4-3 combines with J gene TRBJ1-2; 7 nucleotides agree with TRBD1. With V trimmed by 3 bases and J by 2 bases, 6 bases remained unmatched. The germline CDR1 and CDR2 sequences are LGHNA and YSLEER. There are 15 residues in the CDR3. The CDR3 sequence: CASSQARGVNYGYTF. As DNA, the CDR3 is TGCGCCAGCAGCCAGGCCAGGGGGGTGAACTATGGCTACACCTTC.

This clone is a singleton in its sample. The sample holds other DNA sequences that translate to the same CDR3. The J gene is TRBJ2-1, the V gene TRBV7-3; 12 bases map to TRBD2. The CDR3 runs to 15 residues. V shed 5 bases, J shed 6 bases, and the junction held 5 bases outside the gene matches. The germline V gene encodes CDR1 SGHTA and CDR2 FQGTGA. The CDR3 loop is CASSDPSGGANEQFF. CDR3 DNA sequence: TGTGCCAGCAGCGACCCTAGCGGGGGGGCCAATGAGCAGTTCTTC.

J is TRBJ1-1 and V is TRBV25-1, with a tentative D call TRBD1 (5 bases). Germline assignment: CDR1 MGHDK and CDR2 SYGVNS. This CDR3 has 13 residues. The V and J ends lost 7 bases and 1 base respectively, with 10 bases between them. The CDR3 region is CASNTGANTEAFF. The CDR3 DNA reads as TGTGCCAGCAATACAGGAGCGAACACTGAAGCTTTCTTT.

This clone showed up just a few times. The chain joins TRBV9 to TRBJ2-7; 8 positions agree with TRBD1. Trimming at V came to 4 bases and at J to 5 bases, leaving 14 bases not matched to a gene. The CDR3 has 16 amino acids. The germline V gene has CDR1 SGDLS and CDR2 YYNGEE. CDR3 in DNA: TGTGCCAGCAGCCCCCGGGGCGGGACAGGAGGGGACGAGCAGTACTTC. Translating gives CASSPRGGTGGDEQYF.

The chain links TRBV4-2 to TRBJ1-1; D may be TRBD1 (6 bases). The V gene lost 4 bases and the J gene lost 7 bases, with 19 bases spanning the gap. This CDR3 spans 15 amino acids. Germline V gives CDR1 LGHNA, CDR2 YNFKEQ. The CDR3 loop reads CASSPRKGDTIEAFF. For the CDR3, the DNA is TGTGCCAGCAGCCCGAGGAAGGGGGATACAATTGAAGCTTTCTTT.

The chain joins TRBV5-1 to TRBJ2-1, with TRBD1 matching over 9 bases. Germline CDR1 reads SGHRS; CDR2 reads YFSETQ. CDR3 length: 16 residues. J gave up 2 bases and V 4 bases, and 7 bases lay outside the gene matches. The CDR3 spells CASSPGTGIPYNEQFF. The CDR3 coding sequence is TGCGCCAGCAGCCCCGGGACAGGGATTCCCTACAATGAGCAGTTCTTC.

The table lists this clone with a count of one. J is TRBJ1-1 and V is TRBV5-6; D remains unclear. CDR3 length: 14 residues. Germline-derived CDR1 and CDR2 are SGHDT and YYEEEE. Between the trimmed V and J ends, which lost 1 base and 3 bases, there was a span of 10 bases. The DNA of the CDR3 is TGTGCCAGCAGCTTGAAGCGGTGGGACACTGAAGCTTTCTTT. Protein product: CASSLKRWDTEAFF.

The chain couples TRBV5-8 to TRBJ1-3; D remains unclear. The CDR3 runs 14 residues. Germline assignment: CDR1 SGHTS and CDR2 YDEGEE. V was shortened by 1 base and J by 2 bases, with 7 bases between the two germline ends. In nucleotides, the CDR3 is TGTGCCAGCAGCTTGCGGGGAGCTGGAAACACCATATATTTT. Its protein product is CASSLRGAGNTIYF.

The chain employs TRBV7-2 and TRBJ2-5, with 8 bases that match TRBD1. Germline loops: CDR1 SGHTA, CDR2 FQGNSA. V shed 5 bases, J shed 2 bases, and the junction held 4 bases outside the gene matches. The CDR3 extends over 14 amino acids. CDR3 loop: CASSPGQVQETQYF. The CDR3 DNA follows: TGTGCCAGCAGCCCGGGACAGGTTCAAGAGACCCAGTACTTC.